These 20 T cell receptor beta chains came from one sample sequenced in a study of cytomegalovirus exposure and HLA in healthy donors. PCR employed 60 Vbeta and 13 Jbeta primers. Data came from immunoSEQ multiplex PCR; TCRdb stores just in-frame clones and leaves some out. The sample has over 150,000 clones, around 80% seen once. Sequences were obtained from PBMCs. The receptor set was obtained from a man aged 35-49 years in good health and CMV-seronegative.

The chain combines TRBV7-2 with TRBJ2-3; 9 nucleotides line up with TRBD2. With 5 bases clipped from V and 1 base from J, the junction kept 7 bases outside the gene matches. The CDR3 covers 16 residues. Germline loops: CDR1 SGHTA, CDR2 FQGNSA. The DNA for the CDR3 is TGTGCCAGCAGCCATTCGACTAGCGGACGCACAGATACGCAGTATTTT. Translating it yields CASSHSTSGRTDTQYF. The full variable domain, rest sourced from reference TRBV7-2 and TRBJ2-3, is GAGVSQSPSNKVTEKGKDVELRCDPISGHTALYWYRQSLGQGLEFLIYFQGNSAPDKSGLPSDRFSAERTGGSVSTLTIQRTQQEDSAVYLCASSHSTSGRTDTQYFGPGTRLTVL.

This chain joins TRBV2 and TRBJ2-2; 7 nucleotides match TRBD1. The junction had 6 bases not matched to a gene; V was cut back by 4 bases and J by 7 bases. Germline CDR1 is SNHLY and CDR2 is FYNNEI. CDR3 length: 14 amino acids. CDR3 nucleotides: TGTGCCAGCAGTGTAGGGCAGGGGGTCGGGGAGCTGTTTTTT. Translating gives CASSVGQGVGELFF.

The V call is TRBV7-6, the J call TRBJ2-7; D may be TRBD1 (5 bases). This CDR3 is 15 amino acids long. V lost 0 bases to trimming and J lost 3 bases, with 12 bases between them. Germline CDR1 SGHVS, CDR2 FNYEAQ. The chain's CDR3 is CASSLAAGLGYEQYF. CDR3 nucleotide sequence: TGTGCCAGCAGCTTAGCGGCAGGGTTAGGCTACGAGCAGTACTTC. The full variable domain, completed using reference TRBV7-6 and TRBJ2-7, is GAGVSQSPRYKVTKRGQDVALRCDPISGHVSLYWYRQALGQGPEFLTYFNYEAQQDKSGLPNDRFSAERPEGSISTLTIQRTEQRDSAMYRCASSLAAGLGYEQYFGPGTRLTVT.

The V gene is TRBV7-8, the J gene TRBJ2-1; 13 bases map to TRBD2. CDR1 SGHVS and CDR2 FQNEAQ come from the germline V gene. The CDR3 consists of 15 residues. J was trimmed by 10 bases and V by 2 bases; bases with no gene match: 5. In nucleotides, the CDR3 is TGTGCCAGCAGCTTACAGGGACTAGCGGGGTTCGAGCAGTTCTTC. This codes for CASSLQGLAGFEQFF.

This clone was recorded only once. The rearrangement uses TRBV11-2 and TRBJ1-2; TRBD1 is a possible D gene (5 bases). Trimming cost V 6 bases and J 8 bases, with 16 bases left between them. In germline, CDR1 is SGHAT, CDR2 FQNNGV. There are 13 residues in the CDR3. CDR3 coding DNA: TGTGCCAGCAGTCCGGGCGGGGGTGACGGCTACACCTTC. Encoded protein: CASSPGGGDGYTF.

The chain links TRBV5-8 to TRBJ2-6; D perhaps matches TRBD2 (5 bases). V lost 1 base, J lost 3 bases, and 11 bases lay in between. There are 16 residues in the CDR3. The germline V gene has CDR1 SGHTS and CDR2 YDEGEE. CDR3: CASSLRGAHGANVLTF. The DNA of the CDR3 is TGTGCCAGCAGCTTGCGGGGTGCACATGGGGCCAACGTCCTGACTTTC.

The rearrangement joins TRBV28 to TRBJ1-1; D is unresolved. Trimming took off 3 bases at V and 2 bases at J, with 13 bases between the two ends. Germline V lookup: CDR1 MDHEN, CDR2 SYDVKM. The CDR3 runs 15 residues. CDR3 sequence reads: CASSFAQSYNTEAFF. For the CDR3, the DNA is TGTGCCAGCAGTTTCGCACAATCATACAACACTGAAGCTTTCTTT.

This clone was found once. The rearrangement uses TRBV6-1 and TRBJ2-2; TRBD2 might be the D (6 bases). CDR3 length equals 15 residues. Germline-derived CDR1 and CDR2 are MNHNS and SASEGT. V was pared by 4 bases and J by 6 bases, with 15 bases between. The CDR3 spells CASSGDGRRAGELFF. The DNA for the CDR3 is TGTGCCAGCAGTGGGGACGGGCGGAGGGCCGGGGAGCTGTTTTTT.

J is TRBJ2-7 and V is TRBV6-5; 9 positions agree with TRBD2. The trim removed 2 bases at V and 5 bases at J, leaving 10 bases unmatched. This CDR3 is built from 16 residues. The germline V gene encodes CDR1 MNHEY and CDR2 SVGAGI. The CDR3 coding sequence is TGTGCCAGCAGTTACGTAGGGCTAGCGGGATCCAACGAGCAGTACTTC. Its protein product is CASSYVGLAGSNEQYF.

The chain carries TRBV4-2 and TRBJ2-3, with TRBD2 matching 14 bases. Trimming cost V 1 base and J 2 bases; bases outside gene matches: 8. This CDR3 has 19 residues. The V gene's germline CDR1 is LGHNA and CDR2 YNFKEQ. The CDR3 here is CASSQGVGTSGSTTDTQYF. The DNA for the CDR3 is TGTGCCAGCAGCCAAGGAGTGGGGACTAGCGGGAGTACCACAGATACGCAGTATTTT.

This clone came up a few times. The J gene is TRBJ2-7, the V gene TRBV5-1, with 7 bases that match TRBD1. Germline CDR1 reads SGHRS; CDR2 reads YFSETQ. The CDR3 covers 14 residues. V lost 2 bases and J lost 11; bases outside the gene matches: 13. The CDR3 nucleotides are TGCGCCAGCAGCTTTACTGACAGGGCCGTGGGGGAGTACTTC. Translation gives CASSFTDRAVGEYF.

This chain connects TRBV6-6 to TRBJ2-2, with 11 positions matching TRBD2. The CDR3 extends over 16 amino acids. Losses at the gene ends were 5 bases for V and 4 bases for J; bases not matched to a gene: 6. Germline V gene lookup returns CDR1 MNHNY and CDR2 SVGAGI (reference sequence). The CDR3 DNA reads TGTGCCAGCAGTCAAACTAGCGGGAGCTCCACCGGGGAGCTGTTTTTT. It encodes CASSQTSGSSTGELFF.

J is TRBJ2-1 and V is TRBV6-1, with 10 bases matching TRBD1. The V segment lost 1 base and the J segment 6 bases; nucleotides outside the gene matches: 6. This CDR3 is built from 16 residues. Germline-derived CDR1 and CDR2 are MNHNS and SASEGT. The CDR3 region has the DNA TGTGCCAGCAGTGAAGTGGGACAGGGGTGGCCCAATGAGCAGTTCTTC. Translation: CASSEVGQGWPNEQFF.

V usage is TRBV5-4 and J usage is TRBJ2-7; possible D gene TRBD1, 6 bases. The CDR3 length is 15 residues. Germline lookup yields CDR1 SGHNT and CDR2 YYREEE (reference sequence). The V end was cut by 2 bases, the J end by 4 bases, with 16 bases between. CDR3 in amino acids: CASSLIGGFPYEQYF. The CDR3 DNA reads TGTGCCAGCAGCTTAATAGGGGGATTCCCTTACGAGCAGTACTTC.

The rearrangement links TRBV28 to TRBJ1-5; D might be TRBD1 (6 bases). The V and J ends lost 6 bases and 5 bases respectively, with 14 bases between them. Germline V lookup: CDR1 MDHEN, CDR2 SYDVKM. CDR3 length equals 14 residues. CDR3 residues: CASSGTGGYQPQHF. The CDR3 coding sequence is TGTGCCAGCAGCGGTACGGGGGGCTATCAGCCCCAGCATTTT.

The chain is built from TRBV5-1 and TRBJ1-1; D possibly corresponds to TRBD1 (6 bases). The CDR3 sequence is 13 residues long. The germline V and J ends were trimmed by 4 bases and 0 bases, with 7 bases remaining between them. Per the germline V gene, CDR1 is SGHRS and CDR2 is YFSETQ. The CDR3 region is CASSEGVNTEAFF. CDR3 coding DNA: TGCGCCAGCAGCGAGGGGGTGAACACTGAAGCTTTCTTT.

For the CDR3, the DNA is TGCGCCAGCAGCCAAGAACCAGCGGGAAACACCGGGGAGCTGTTTTTT. Its protein is CASSQEPAGNTGELFF. The V call is TRBV4-1, the J call TRBJ2-2; the match to TRBD2 covers 7 bases. Trimming took 0 bases from V and 2 from J; bases not matched to a gene: 3. The length of the CDR3 is 16 residues. Germline loops: CDR1 MGHRA, CDR2 YSYEKL.

This clone has only a few counts. This chain joins TRBV18 and TRBJ2-2; tentative D call: TRBD1 (6 bases). The CDR3 extends over 15 amino acids. The ends were cut back, 6 bases at V and 1 base at J, with 12 bases in the middle. Germline V gene lookup returns CDR1 KGHSH and CDR2 LQKENI. The CDR3 DNA follows: TGTGCCAGCTCGCAACAGGGAATGAACACCGGGGAGCTGTTTTTT. It codes for CASSQQGMNTGELFF.

The V call is TRBV21-1, the J call TRBJ2-1; the table calls TRBD1, which could not be checked here. TRBV21-1 is a pseudogene segment. The CDR3 spans 13 residues. CDR3 nucleotide sequence: TGTGCCAGCAGCAATCTTTGGGCGAATGAGCAGTTCTTC. Translating it yields CASSNLWANEQFF.

The chain couples TRBV28 to TRBJ1-1; the D gene is possibly TRBD1 (6 bases). This CDR3 is 15 amino acids long. Looked up from germline, CDR1 is MDHEN and CDR2 is SYDVKM. The V end was cut by 6 bases, the J end by 1 base, with 15 bases between. The CDR3 DNA sequence: TGTGCCAGCAGCGACCAGGGGTTCGGGAACACTGAAGCTTTCTTT. Amino acid sequence: CASSDQGFGNTEAFF. Full variable domain (remainder filled in from reference TRBV28 and TRBJ1-1): DVKVTQSSRYLVKRTGEKVFLECVQDMDHENMFWYRQDPGLGLRLIYFSYDVKMKEKGDIPEGYSVSREKKERFSLILESASTNQTSMYLCASSDQGFGNTEAFFGQGTRLTVV.